These 23 T cell receptor beta chains originate from one sample sequenced in a study of blood T cell repertoires in COVID-19. The protocol was immunoSEQ multiplex PCR, while the TCRdb copy is restricted to in-frame clones and leaves out a portion. Here the sample spans some 200,000 clones, 75% to 95% being singletons. Sequenced: peripheral blood. The receptors were gathered from a man aged 50 or older with acute or convalescent COVID-19.

The chain is built from TRBV18 and TRBJ2-3; the D is unclear. This CDR3 comprises 15 residues. Trimming took off 3 bases at V and 3 bases at J, with 13 bases between the two ends. Germline CDR1 reads KGHSH; CDR2 reads LQKENI. DNA of the CDR3: TGTGCCAGCTCACCCTCCCTAGTAGCAACAGATACGCAGTATTTT. This gives the protein CASSPSLVATDTQYF.

The V call is TRBV19, the J call TRBJ2-2; 9 nucleotides line up with TRBD1. The CDR3 consists of 16 residues. Germline trimming cut 2 bases from V and 6 bases from J; bases unmatched to any gene: 7. Per the germline V gene, CDR1 is LNHDA and CDR2 is SQIVND (reference sequence). The CDR3 nucleotides are TGTGCCAGTAGTATAAAACGGGACAGGGAGGCCGGGGAGCTGTTTTTT. It yields the protein CASSIKRDREAGELFF.

The gene calls are TRBV5-1 and TRBJ1-4, with a tentative D call TRBD1 (6 bases). V shed 2 bases and J shed 6 bases, with 11 bases lying between them. Germline values: CDR1 SGHRS, CDR2 YFSETQ. This CDR3 has 14 amino acids. The CDR3 bases are TGCGCCAGCAGCTTAGGGGGAGCGGATGAAAAACTGTTTTTT. Translating gives CASSLGGADEKLFF.

The chain combines TRBV28 with TRBJ1-2; 8 bases agree with TRBD1. The CDR3 contains 15 residues. The V gene's germline CDR1 is MDHEN and CDR2 SYDVKM. With V trimmed by 2 bases and J by 8 bases, 10 bases remained unmatched. The chain's CDR3 is CASSLGVRGPGGYTF. The CDR3 DNA reads as TGTGCCAGCAGTTTAGGAGTCAGGGGGCCGGGAGGCTACACCTTC.

This chain links TRBV11-1 with TRBJ2-2; TRBD1 aligns across 7 bases. CDR1 is SGHAT and CDR2 is FQDESV in the germline V gene (reference sequence). J lost 1 base, V lost 1 base, and 3 bases had no gene match. The CDR3 spans 16 residues. Here the CDR3 reads CASSLGRTGNTGELFF. The DNA of the CDR3 is TGTGCCAGCAGCTTAGGGAGGACAGGGAACACCGGGGAGCTGTTTTTT. The full variable domain, in which reference TRBV11-1 and TRBJ2-2 provide the parts outside the CDR3, is EAEVAQSPRYKITEKSQAVAFWCDPISGHATLYWYRQILGQGPELLVQFQDESVVDDSQLPKDRFSAERLKGVDSTLKIQPAELGDSAMYLCASSLGRTGNTGELFFGEGSRLTVL.

The rearrangement links TRBV11-2 to TRBJ1-1, with D possibly TRBD1 on 5 matching bases. Trimming shortened V by 3 bases and J by 11 bases, and 25 bases separated the two germline ends. Germline loops: CDR1 SGHAT, CDR2 FQNNGV. This CDR3 contains 16 residues. The CDR3 bases are TGTGCCAGCAGCTTTATGAGGGGAGGTGGAGGGCGGGGGGCTTTCTTT. This gives the protein CASSFMRGGGGRGAFF. Full variable domain (remainder filled in from reference TRBV11-2 and TRBJ1-1): EAGVAQSPRYKIIEKRQSVAFWCNPISGHATLYWYQQILGQGPKLLIQFQNNGVVDDSQLPKDRFSAERLKGVDSTLKIQPAKLEDSAVYLCASSFMRGGGGRGAFFGQGTRLTVV.

The V call is TRBV7-2, the J call TRBJ2-5, with 7 bases fitting TRBD1. The germline V gene has CDR1 SGHTA and CDR2 FQGNSA. Trimming at V came to 1 base and at J to 6 bases, leaving 14 bases not matched to a gene. This CDR3 region has 17 residues. The CDR3 coding sequence is TGTGCCAGCAGCTTAGTAATTGGCACAGGGGATCGGAAGACCCAGTACTTC. Protein: CASSLVIGTGDRKTQYF.

The chain links TRBV11-2 to TRBJ1-1; weak D call: TRBD1 (6 bases). Trimming took 4 bases from V and 3 from J, leaving 15 bases between them. CDR3 length: 15 amino acids. From germline, CDR1 is SGHAT and CDR2 FQNNGV. CDR3 loop: CASSSGGRDYTEAFF. In DNA form, the CDR3 reads TGTGCCAGCAGCTCGGGGGGCAGAGATTACACTGAAGCTTTCTTT.

The chain has TRBV19 and TRBJ2-2; TRBD1 matches at 7 bases. The CDR3 runs 16 residues. V lost 6 bases and J lost 0; bases outside the gene matches: 7. Germline CDR1 is LNHDA and CDR2 is SQIVND (reference sequence). CDR3 bases: TGTGCCAGTAGGGATTCCGGGACAGCGAACACCGGGGAGCTGTTTTTT. Residues: CASRDSGTANTGELFF.

The chain is built from TRBV29-1 and TRBJ1-1, with D perhaps TRBD1 (5 bases). The CDR3 sequence is 14 residues long. CDR1 SQVTM and CDR2 ANQGSEA come from the germline V gene. V was shortened by 1 base and J by 9 bases, with 18 bases between the two germline ends. CDR3 amino acids: CSVEGTVGGKKAFF. The CDR3 DNA sequence: TGCAGCGTTGAAGGGACGGTGGGGGGTAAAAAAGCTTTCTTT.

This clone was recorded once. The chain employs TRBV2 and TRBJ2-7; TRBD1 matches 9 bases. V shed 8 bases, J shed 8 bases, and the junction held 10 bases outside the gene matches. The CDR3 has 13 residues. Germline V gene data show CDR1 as SNHLY and CDR2 as FYNNEI. The CDR3 DNA reads TGTGCCAGCGGACGGACAGGGGAAGAGAAGCAGTACTTC. Amino acid sequence: CASGRTGEEKQYF. Looking up the rest from reference TRBV2 and TRBJ2-7 gives the full variable domain: EPEVTQTPSHQVTQMGQEVILRCVPISNHLYFYWYRQILGQKVEFLVSFYNNEISEKSEIFDDQFSVERPDGSNFTLKIRSTKLEDSAMYFCASGRTGEEKQYFGPGTRLTVT.

V gene TRBV7-9 combines with J gene TRBJ2-1; no firm D call. V dropped 2 bases and J dropped 7 bases, with 12 bases sitting between them. The CDR3 runs to 14 residues. In germline, CDR1 is SEHNR, CDR2 FQNEAQ (reference sequence). The DNA of the CDR3 is TGTGCCAGCAGCTTACGGTGGGCTTGGAATGAGCAGTTCTTC. This codes for CASSLRWAWNEQFF.

This chain's CDR3 is CAWRGQHSNQPQHF. The CDR3 DNA reads TGTGCCTGGAGAGGACAGCATAGCAATCAGCCCCAGCATTTT. J is TRBJ1-5 and V is TRBV30; perhaps TRBD1 as D (6 bases). The CDR3 covers 14 residues. V gave up 3 bases and J gave up 0 bases, with 9 bases separating them. The germline CDR1 and CDR2 sequences are GTSNPN and SVGIG (reference sequence). Full variable domain (rest looked up from reference TRBV30 and TRBJ1-5): SQTIHQWPATLVQPVGSPLSLECTVEGTSNPNLYWYRQAAGRGLQLLFYSVGIGQISSEVPQNLSASRPQDRQFILSSKKLLLSDSGFYLCAWRGQHSNQPQHFGDGTRLSIL.

The genes are TRBV7-9 and TRBJ1-2; D uncertain. The CDR3 is made up of 15 amino acids. Germline lookup yields CDR1 SEHNR and CDR2 FQNEAQ (reference sequence). V lost 1 base, J lost 4 bases, and 13 bases lay in between. CDR3 sequence reads: CASSLGSTAIYGYTF. The CDR3 coding sequence is TGTGCCAGCAGCTTAGGGTCCACTGCCATCTATGGCTACACCTTC.

The chain couples TRBV29-1 to TRBJ2-2, with D perhaps TRBD2 (6 bases). Trimming left V 6 bases short and J 6 bases short, with 17 bases between. CDR3 length: 14 residues. The germline V gene has CDR1 SQVTM and CDR2 ANQGSEA. The CDR3 DNA follows: TGCAGCGTGGGAACTAGCTCTGGAGCCGGGGAGCTGTTTTTT. This gives the protein CSVGTSSGAGELFF.

The chain joins TRBV27 to TRBJ1-1; 9 nucleotides align to TRBD1. V lost 2 bases and J lost 4; bases outside the gene matches: 2. The CDR3 extends over 14 amino acids. CDR1 is MNHEY, CDR2 SMNVEV, per germline (reference sequence). This CDR3 reads CASSLGQGTTEAFF. DNA for the CDR3: TGTGCCAGCAGTTTAGGACAGGGGACCACTGAAGCTTTCTTT.

This clone was detected once. The rearrangement links TRBV27 to TRBJ1-2; 8 nucleotides line up with TRBD1. The CDR3 covers 14 residues. V was pared by 4 bases and J by 6 bases, with 7 bases of the junction left unmatched. The germline V gene has CDR1 MNHEY and CDR2 SMNVEV (reference sequence). The CDR3 region is CASSYSGGTNGYTF. The CDR3 DNA sequence: TGTGCCAGCAGTTATTCAGGGGGCACGAATGGCTACACCTTC.

This chain links TRBV27 with TRBJ2-2, with D possibly being TRBD2 (6 bases). The V gene lost 3 bases and the J gene lost 4 bases, with 12 bases spanning the gap. The CDR3 spans 15 residues. The germline V gene encodes CDR1 MNHEY and CDR2 SMNVEV (reference sequence). As DNA, the CDR3 is TGTGCCAGCAGTTTGTTGGGGGGTTTCACCGGGGAGCTGTTTTTT. This gives the protein CASSLLGGFTGELFF.

This clone was detected once. The chain carries TRBV7-2 and TRBJ1-5; D unclear. V was trimmed by 3 bases and J by 0 bases, leaving 3 bases between them. The CDR3 has 13 amino acids. The V gene's germline CDR1 is SGHTA and CDR2 FQGNSA. The CDR3 loop is CASSFYSNQPQHF. CDR3 sequence (DNA): TGTGCCAGCAGCTTTTATAGCAATCAGCCCCAGCATTTT.

The chain uses TRBV6-5 and TRBJ2-1; TRBD2 aligns across 7 bases. The CDR3 sequence is 14 residues long. V lost 6 bases, J lost 2 bases, and 4 bases stayed unmatched. Per the germline V gene, CDR1 is MNHEY and CDR2 is SVGAGI. This CDR3 reads CASSRTRTYNEQFF. The CDR3 region has the DNA TGTGCCAGCAGCAGGACTAGAACCTACAATGAGCAGTTCTTC.

The chain has TRBV5-1 and TRBJ2-2; 7 nucleotides agree with TRBD2. This CDR3 has 17 residues. The J segment lost 1 base and the V segment lost 4 bases, leaving 10 bases of the junction unmatched. Germline V CDR1 and CDR2: SGHRS, YFSETQ. CDR3 in amino acids: CASSPGRRGRNTGELFF. The CDR3, as DNA: TGCGCCAGCAGCCCCGGGCGGCGGGGGAGGAACACCGGGGAGCTGTTTTTT. Using reference TRBV5-1 and TRBJ2-2 for the parts outside the CDR3, the full variable domain is KAGVTQTPRYLIKTRGQQVTLSCSPISGHRSVSWYQQTPGQGLQFLFEYFSETQRNKGNFPGRFSGRQFSNSRSEMNVSTLELGDSALYLCASSPGRRGRNTGELFFGEGSRLTVL.

CDR3 in amino acids: CASSLGVTGGQETQYF. The CDR3 DNA reads as TGTGCCAGCAGCTTGGGTGTAACTGGGGGGCAAGAGACCCAGTACTTC. The rearrangement links TRBV5-4 to TRBJ2-5; D perhaps matches TRBD2 (6 bases). The CDR3 runs 16 residues. V lost 0 bases and J 2 bases, leaving 14 bases between the germline ends. Germline V gene sequence: CDR1 SGHNT, CDR2 YYREEE (reference sequence).

V gene TRBV25-1 combines with J gene TRBJ2-1; TRBD2 might be the D (5 bases). The CDR3 is 12 amino acids. V was shortened by 8 bases and J by 8 bases, with 13 bases between the two germline ends. Germline CDR1 and CDR2: MGHDK and SYGVNS. The CDR3 loop reads CASGRGFDEQFF. The DNA for the CDR3 is TGTGCCAGCGGGAGAGGGTTCGATGAGCAGTTCTTC.